The 26 T cell receptor beta chains below come from one sample, sequenced in a study of CD8 T cells in Susac syndrome. The authors reverse transcribed roughly 0.5 to 1 ug RNA with random hexamers. TCRdb re-called the immunoSEQ multiplex PCR reads through MiXCR, storing one row per CDR3 protein. The table lists almost 450,000 distinct CDR3 sequences, more than 80% of them singletons. What was sequenced was CD8+ T cells from PBMCs. The receptors originated from a human donor with multiple sclerosis.

The chain joins TRBV27 to TRBJ1-1; a weak D match, TRBD1 (5 bases). The CDR3 totals 16 residues. CDR1 is MNHEY, CDR2 SMNVEV, per germline (reference sequence). Deletions cut 0 bases from V and 4 bases from J, with 15 bases between. This CDR3 is CASSLSGPRGPTEAFF. CDR3 bases: TGTGCCAGCAGTTTATCGGGCCCTAGGGGCCCCACTGAAGCTTTCTTT.

This clonotype was counted between two and nine times. V and J are TRBV11-2 and TRBJ1-1; no firm D call. Germline values: CDR1 SGHAT, CDR2 FQNNGV. CDR3 length: 14 amino acids. Trimming stripped 1 base from V and 5 bases from J, with 11 bases between. CDR3: CASSLGIAGTEAFF. The CDR3 DNA reads as TGTGCCAGCAGCTTAGGGATTGCGGGAACTGAAGCTTTCTTT.

The rearrangement links TRBV2 to TRBJ2-1; 14 bases match TRBD2. The CDR3 is 20 amino acids. The germline V gene has CDR1 SNHLY and CDR2 FYNNEI. Trimming took 0 bases from V and 3 from J; bases not matched to a gene: 10. In DNA, the CDR3 is TGTGCCAGCAGTGAAGCGGGACTAGCGGGGGAACGGGGTTTCTACAATGAGCAGTTCTTC. This codes for CASSEAGLAGERGFYNEQFF.

The chain employs TRBV28 and TRBJ1-1; no clear D. This CDR3 has 10 residues. Germline V CDR1 and CDR2: MDHEN, SYDVKM. V lost 8 bases, J lost 11 bases, and 12 bases lay in between. Here the CDR3 DNA reads TGTGCCAGCTCGTCCGGGTATGCTTTCTTT. The encoded protein is CASSSGYAFF.

The rearrangement links TRBV27 to TRBJ2-1; 9 bases agree with TRBD2. V lost 5 bases, J lost 0 bases, and 8 bases stayed unmatched. The germline gives CDR1 MNHEY, CDR2 SMNVEV (reference sequence). This CDR3 comprises 17 residues. This CDR3 is CASSLERSGSSYNEQFF. Here the CDR3 DNA reads TGTGCCAGCAGTCTCGAACGTAGCGGGAGCTCCTACAATGAGCAGTTCTTC.

Only one count was recorded for this clonotype. V is TRBV4-1 and J is TRBJ1-1; the D gene is possibly TRBD1 (6 bases). V gave up 0 bases and J gave up 4 bases, with 15 bases separating them. CDR1 MGHRA and CDR2 YSYEKL come from the germline V gene. This CDR3 region has 16 residues. CDR3 DNA sequence: TGCGCCAGCAGCCAAGATATAGGGACGACAGGCACTGAAGCTTTCTTT. It codes for CASSQDIGTTGTEAFF.

The J gene is TRBJ2-3, the V gene TRBV29-1; unclear D gene. The CDR3 is 15 residues long. Trimming took off 0 bases at V and 0 bases at J, with 10 bases between the two ends. Germline CDR1 is SQVTM and CDR2 is ANQGSEA. The CDR3 DNA follows: TGCAGCGTTGAAGATCTGAAGATTAGCACAGATACGCAGTATTTT. The encoded protein is CSVEDLKISTDTQYF.

This chain joins TRBV28 and TRBJ1-5; D gene unclear. Germline loops: CDR1 MDHEN, CDR2 SYDVKM. The CDR3 has 14 amino acids. The V end was cut by 3 bases, the J end by 1 base, with 7 bases between. Here the CDR3 DNA reads TGTGCCAGCAGTTTTGTTCGCAGCAATCAGCCCCAGCATTTT. Translation gives CASSFVRSNQPQHF.

The chain links TRBV18 to TRBJ2-2, with D perhaps matching TRBD1 (6 bases). The germline gives CDR1 KGHSH, CDR2 LQKENI. Trimming removed 6 bases from V and 2 bases from J, with 13 bases in between. CDR3 length equals 15 residues. CDR3 residues: CASSRTGTNTGELFF. The CDR3 DNA reads TGTGCCAGCTCCCGCACAGGGACCAACACCGGGGAGCTGTTTTTT.

The chain carries TRBV29-1 and TRBJ1-2, with 8 bases lining up with TRBD1. After removal of 6 bases from V and 4 bases from J, the junction contained 4 bases not matched to a gene. Germline CDR1 is SQVTM and CDR2 is ANQGSEA. The CDR3 contains 12 residues. DNA of the CDR3: TGCAGCGTACCGGGACAGGTCTATGGCTACACCTTC. Its protein is CSVPGQVYGYTF. Full variable domain (missing parts from reference TRBV29-1 and TRBJ1-2): SAVISQKPSRDICQRGTSLTIQCQVDSQVTMMFWYRQQPGQSLTLIATANQGSEATYESGFVIDKFPISRPNLTFSTLTVSNMSPEDSSIYLCSVPGQVYGYTFGSGTRLTVV.

The rearrangement links TRBV6-2 or TRBV6-3 to TRBJ1-5, with D perhaps matching TRBD1 (6 bases). The CDR3 is made up of 14 amino acids. Trimming removed 5 bases at V and 6 bases at J, with 14 bases between. Germline V gene sequence: CDR1 MNHEY, CDR2 SVGEGT. For the CDR3, the DNA is TGTGCCAGCAGTGAAGGGGGGGTTCGTCAGCCCCAGCATTTT. Its protein product is CASSEGGVRQPQHF.

CDR3 protein: CASSPDSIYEQYF. The CDR3 region has the DNA TGTGCCAGTAGTCCCGACAGCATCTACGAGCAGTACTTC. The chain is built from TRBV19 and TRBJ2-7, with a weak D call TRBD1 (5 bases). Germline assignment: CDR1 LNHDA and CDR2 SQIVND (reference sequence). V was pared by 5 bases and J by 3 bases, with 11 bases between. The CDR3 length is 13 residues. The full variable domain, rest sourced from reference TRBV19 and TRBJ2-7, is DGGITQSPKYLFRKEGQNVTLSCEQNLNHDAMYWYRQDPGQGLRLIYYSQIVNDFQKGDIAEGYSVSREKKESFPLTVTSAQKNPTAFYLCASSPDSIYEQYFGPGTRLTVT.

The chain combines TRBV27 with TRBJ1-1; D not resolved. The CDR3 spans 13 residues. Germline assignment: CDR1 MNHEY and CDR2 SMNVEV (reference sequence). The germline V and J ends were trimmed by 3 bases and 1 base, with 6 bases remaining between them. CDR3 residues: CASSFRPNTEAFF. DNA for the CDR3: TGTGCCAGCAGTTTCCGCCCGAACACTGAAGCTTTCTTT.

The V call is TRBV5-6, the J call TRBJ1-1; D may be TRBD1 (6 bases). The length of the CDR3 is 11 residues. Trimming cost V 7 bases and J 8 bases, with 12 bases left between them. Germline CDR1 and CDR2: SGHDT and YYEEEE. CDR3 DNA sequence: TGTGCCAGCGCACAGGGCTCGGAAGCTTTCTTT. Residues: CASAQGSEAFF.

This clonotype was seen only a few times. This chain uses TRBV5-4 with TRBJ1-1; no clear D. The CDR3 is 14 residues long. The germline V gene has CDR1 SGHNT and CDR2 YYREEE (reference sequence). V was pared by 5 bases and J by 1 base, with 12 bases between. The CDR3 loop reads CASSSKFKNTEAFF. The CDR3 DNA sequence: TGTGCCAGCAGTTCTAAGTTCAAGAACACTGAAGCTTTCTTT.

The rearrangement uses TRBV6-5 and TRBJ1-1, with D unclear. CDR3 length: 13 amino acids. V shed 0 bases and J shed 0 bases, with 2 bases lying between them. CDR1 and CDR2 (germline): MNHEY, SVGAGI. The chain's CDR3 is CASSYSLNTEAFF. The CDR3 coding sequence is TGTGCCAGCAGTTACTCCCTGAACACTGAAGCTTTCTTT.

This sequence joins TRBV4-1 and TRBJ1-5; D is unclear. The germline gives CDR1 MGHRA, CDR2 YSYEKL. This CDR3 has 13 residues. The V end lost 0 bases, the J end lost 7 bases, and 7 bases lay between the germline ends. CDR3 in DNA: TGCGCCAGCAGCCAAGAAGAAAGCCAGCCCCAGCATTTT. Translated, it gives CASSQEESQPQHF.

This chain connects TRBV13 to TRBJ2-7; TRBD1 matches 11 bases. Germline CDR1 PRHDT, CDR2 FYEKMQ (reference sequence). V shed 5 bases, J shed 3 bases, and the junction held 6 bases outside the gene matches. This CDR3 has 15 residues. CDR3: CASSTAGQGDYEQYF. The CDR3 nucleotides read TGTGCCAGCAGCACGGCGGGACAGGGGGACTACGAGCAGTACTTC.

The V and J genes are TRBV2 and TRBJ2-1; D perhaps matches TRBD2 (6 bases). CDR3 size: 17 residues. Trimming removed 0 bases from V and 3 bases from J, with 15 bases in between. In germline, CDR1 is SNHLY, CDR2 FYNNEI. The CDR3 region is CASSEAAGKMYYNEQFF. DNA for the CDR3: TGTGCCAGCAGTGAAGCGGCGGGAAAGATGTACTACAATGAGCAGTTCTTC.

This chain links TRBV25-1 with TRBJ1-2, with D perhaps TRBD1 (6 bases). CDR3 length: 15 amino acids. V was pared by 1 base and J by 2 bases, with 11 bases between. Looked up from germline, CDR1 is MGHDK and CDR2 is SYGVNS. The CDR3 nucleotides are TGTGCCAGCAGTGAATTGTCGGGACACAACTATGGCTACACCTTC. Amino acids: CASSELSGHNYGYTF.

The chain links TRBV9 to TRBJ2-7; TRBD1 or TRBD2 may be the D gene (5 bases each). The V gene lost 4 bases and the J gene lost 2 bases, with 13 bases spanning the gap. CDR1 SGDLS and CDR2 YYNGEE come from the germline V gene. The CDR3 is made up of 14 amino acids. CDR3 sequence reads: CASSNRDAPYEQYF. CDR3 sequence (DNA): TGTGCCAGCAGCAACCGGGACGCGCCCTACGAGCAGTACTTC. Drawing the rest from reference TRBV9 and TRBJ2-7, the complete variable domain is DSGVTQTPKHLITATGQRVTLRCSPRSGDLSVYWYQQSLDQGLQFLIQYYNGEERAKGNILERFSAQQFPDLHSELNLSSLELGDSALYFCASSNRDAPYEQYFGPGTRLTVT.

The chain is built from TRBV4-1 and TRBJ1-1; 7 positions agree with TRBD1. With V trimmed by 2 bases and J by 5 bases, 8 bases remained unmatched. The V gene's germline CDR1 is MGHRA and CDR2 YSYEKL. CDR3 length equals 15 residues. The CDR3 DNA is TGCGCCAGCAGCCAATCCATCACAGGGGTTACTGAAGCTTTCTTT. This translates into CASSQSITGVTEAFF.

V and J are TRBV28 and TRBJ2-3, with 7 positions matching TRBD1. The germline CDR1 and CDR2 sequences are MDHEN and SYDVKM. The CDR3 is 16 residues long. Losses at the gene ends were 1 base for V and 3 bases for J; bases not matched to a gene: 7. Here the CDR3 DNA reads TGTGCCAGCAGTTTATATGAGGGGGCGATAACAGATACGCAGTATTTT. Translating it yields CASSLYEGAITDTQYF.

The V gene is TRBV3-1, the J gene TRBJ2-5; 7 bases are shared with TRBD2. The CDR3 spans 16 residues. Unmatched junction bases numbered 7, after V lost 1 base and J lost 2 bases. Looked up from germline, CDR1 is LGHDT and CDR2 is YNNKEL (reference sequence). CDR3 protein: CASSQGRFSGQETQYF. CDR3 nucleotides: TGTGCCAGCAGCCAAGGGAGATTTAGCGGGCAAGAGACCCAGTACTTC.

This clonotype appeared once. The chain has TRBV27 and TRBJ2-7, with 9 bases matching TRBD2. Germline V lookup: CDR1 MNHEY, CDR2 SMNVEV (reference sequence). The length of the CDR3 is 16 residues. V shed 4 bases, J shed 2 bases, and the junction held 9 bases outside the gene matches. The DNA of the CDR3 is TGTGCCAGCAGTTCCTTTCTAGCGGGACTTACCTACGAGCAGTACTTC. Amino acid sequence: CASSSFLAGLTYEQYF.

The chain employs TRBV27 and TRBJ2-2; no clear D. Trimming stripped 4 bases from V and 0 bases from J, with 9 bases between. Germline lookup yields CDR1 MNHEY and CDR2 SMNVEV (reference sequence). The CDR3 sequence is 15 residues long. The CDR3 spells CASSYTDANTGELFF. CDR3 nucleotide sequence: TGTGCCAGCAGTTACACGGACGCGAACACCGGGGAGCTGTTTTTT.